Below are 17 T cell receptor beta chains sequenced from a single sample in a study of identical twins. TCRdb ran MiXCR on the 5' RACE reads and lists one entry per CDR3 protein. Among around 95,000 distinct CDR3 sequences listed, roughly 6% were seen once. Input material: memory T cells sorted from blood. These receptors were collected from a woman in her 50s in good health.

This clonotype was seen at least ten times. J is TRBJ2-7 and V is TRBV28; D is unresolved. The CDR3 runs to 12 residues. Germline loops: CDR1 MDHEN, CDR2 SYDVKM. V was clipped by 5 bases and J by 3 bases, with 8 bases between them. CDR3 sequence reads: CASSLRNYEQYF. The CDR3 DNA sequence: TGTGCCAGCAGTCTCCGAAACTACGAGCAGTACTTC. Based on the CDR3 plus reference TRBV28 and TRBJ2-7, the full variable domain is DVKVTQSSRYLVKRTGEKVFLECVQDMDHENMFWYRQDPGLGLRLIYFSYDVKMKEKGDIPEGYSVSREKKERFSLILESASTNQTSMYLCASSLRNYEQYFGPGTRLTVT.

The rearrangement links TRBV5-6 to TRBJ1-4, with a possible D match to TRBD1 (5 bases). Trimming shortened V by 3 bases and J by 4 bases, and 10 bases separated the two germline ends. Looked up from germline, CDR1 is SGHDT and CDR2 is YYEEEE. The CDR3 spans 14 residues. The CDR3 DNA reads as TGTGCCAGCAGCTCCGGTCAGGGTAATGAAAAACTGTTTTTT. Translation: CASSSGQGNEKLFF.

The J gene is TRBJ2-7, the V gene TRBV15; TRBD2 matches 12 bases. The CDR3 extends over 14 amino acids. V lost 3 bases and J lost 3; bases outside the gene matches: 0. Germline assignment: CDR1 LNHNV and CDR2 YYDKDF (reference sequence). CDR3 nucleotides: TGTGCCACCAGCAGGACTAGCGGGAGCTACGAGCAGTACTTC. Protein sequence: CATSRTSGSYEQYF. Full variable domain (rest looked up from reference TRBV15 and TRBJ2-7): DAMVIQNPRYQVTQFGKPVTLSCSQTLNHNVMYWYQQKSSQAPKLLFHYYDKDFNNEADTPDNFQSRRPNTSFCFLDIRSPGLGDTAMYLCATSRTSGSYEQYFGPGTRLTVT.

This clonotype was counted many times. The chain uses TRBV6-4 and TRBJ2-1, with TRBD2 identical over 7 bases. Germline CDR1 and CDR2: MRHNA and SNTAGT. CDR3 size: 15 residues. V trimming: 0 bases; J trimming: 8 bases; junction bases outside the gene matches: 7. CDR3 nucleotides: TGTGCCAGCAGTGACTCGGGGGAGGGCGGCGATGAGCAGTTCTTC. It specifies CASSDSGEGGDEQFF.

This clonotype came up many times. This rearrangement joins TRBV3-1 to TRBJ2-1; TRBD2 matches at 12 bases. CDR3 length: 16 residues. Germline assignment: CDR1 LGHDT and CDR2 YNNKEL (reference sequence). The trim removed 0 bases at V and 7 bases at J, leaving 4 bases unmatched. CDR3 sequence: CASSQDRLAGDNEQFF. CDR3 sequence (DNA): TGTGCCAGCAGCCAAGACCGACTAGCGGGAGATAATGAGCAGTTCTTC.

This clonotype was counted many times. The rearrangement links TRBV11-2 to TRBJ2-1; no clear D. Between the trimmed V and J ends, which lost 0 bases and 10 bases, there was a span of 10 bases. The CDR3 totals 13 residues. Germline V gene data show CDR1 as SGHAT and CDR2 as FQNNGV. The CDR3 sequence: CASSLDLGREQFF. CDR3 nucleotide sequence: TGTGCCAGCAGCTTAGATCTGGGTAGGGAGCAGTTCTTC.

This clonotype was seen at least ten times. In nucleotides, the CDR3 is TGCGCCAGCAGAGGCCGCGGGGGGGGCCCTCCGTTTGGGAGCACAGATACGCAGTATTTT. Its protein is CASRGRGGGPPFGSTDTQYF. The chain employs TRBV5-1 and TRBJ2-3; TRBD2 matches at 9 bases. The CDR3 runs 20 residues. Germline CDR1 SGHRS, CDR2 YFSETQ. J lost 0 bases, V lost 5 bases, and 19 bases had no gene match.

This clonotype was detected many times. V usage is TRBV12-3 or TRBV12-4 and J usage is TRBJ2-3; the match to TRBD2 covers 7 bases. The junction had 1 base not matched to a gene; V was cut back by 8 bases and J by 8 bases. The CDR3 sequence is 10 residues long. DNA for the CDR3: TGTGCCAGCGGCGGGGGTACGCAGTATTTT. Translated, it gives CASGGGTQYF.

The CDR3 nucleotides are TGCGCCAGCAGCTTGGTATCGGCCGGGGAGCTGTTTTTT. It is translated as CASSLVSAGELFF. The chain links TRBV5-1 to TRBJ2-2, with D uncertain. This CDR3 has 13 residues. CDR1 SGHRS and CDR2 YFSETQ come from the germline V gene. V was trimmed by 0 bases and J by 6 bases, leaving 6 bases between them.

This chain uses TRBV27 with TRBJ1-3; tentatively, D is TRBD1 (6 bases). Between the trimmed V and J ends, which lost 3 bases and 3 bases, there was a span of 15 bases. Germline V CDR1 and CDR2: MNHEY, SMNVEV (reference sequence). This CDR3 is built from 16 residues. The CDR3 DNA sequence: TGTGCCAGCAGTTTGAGGGGGAACATCTATGGAAACACCATATATTTT. This codes for CASSLRGNIYGNTIYF.

This clonotype is deemed large (0.1 to 1%). The gene calls are TRBV20-1 and TRBJ1-4; D is undetermined. Per germline, CDR1 DFQATT and CDR2 SNEGSKA (reference sequence). The CDR3 contains 15 residues. V was pared by 4 bases and J by 0 bases, with 12 bases between. CDR3 region: CSATMDSATNEKLFF. CDR3 coding DNA: TGCAGTGCTACAATGGATTCGGCAACTAATGAAAAACTGTTTTTT.

Only a few counts were recorded for this clonotype. The rearrangement links TRBV11-3 to TRBJ2-1; D is undetermined. The V gene lost 0 bases and the J gene lost 13 bases, with 10 bases spanning the gap. The V gene's germline CDR1 is SGHNT and CDR2 YENEEA. The CDR3 loop spans 12 amino acids. The CDR3 nucleotides read TGTGCCAGCAGCTTAGAAACCCCACGACAGTTCTTC. This sequence encodes CASSLETPRQFF.

This clonotype was seen many times. The rearrangement links TRBV20-1 to TRBJ2-6, with D uncertain. The length of the CDR3 is 14 residues. Germline V gene lookup returns CDR1 DFQATT and CDR2 SNEGSKA (reference sequence). V shed 3 bases and J shed 2 bases, with 8 bases lying between them. CDR3 sequence: CSASRAAGANVLTF. DNA for the CDR3: TGCAGTGCTAGTAGGGCGGCTGGGGCCAACGTCCTGACTTTC.

This clonotype was counted a few times. The V call is TRBV7-9, the J call TRBJ1-5; D is uncertain. The V end lost 1 base, the J end lost 3 bases, and 7 bases lay between the germline ends. CDR3 size: 14 residues. Germline assignment: CDR1 SEHNR and CDR2 FQNEAQ (reference sequence). CDR3 amino acids: CASSLDPYNQPQHF. CDR3 bases: TGTGCCAGCAGCTTAGACCCTTACAATCAGCCCCAGCATTTT.

The sample holds many counts of this clonotype. This chain connects TRBV6-1 to TRBJ1-1; D is undetermined. Germline V CDR1 and CDR2: MNHNS, SASEGT. The V end lost 5 bases, the J end lost 12 bases, and 13 bases lay between the germline ends. CDR3 length: 11 residues. CDR3 region: CASSLAAGTFF. In DNA form, the CDR3 reads TGTGCCAGCAGTCTTGCCGCGGGGACTTTCTTT.

J is TRBJ1-3 and V is TRBV25-1; maybe TRBD1 (5 bases). V gave up 3 bases and J gave up 0 bases, with 12 bases separating them. The CDR3 loop spans 16 amino acids. CDR1 MGHDK and CDR2 SYGVNS come from the germline V gene. The CDR3 DNA follows: TGTGCCAGCAGTGATAGGGGACGGAGCTCTGGAAACACCATATATTTT. It specifies CASSDRGRSSGNTIYF.

V is TRBV15 and J is TRBJ1-1; D not resolved. CDR1 is LNHNV and CDR2 is YYDKDF in the germline V gene (reference sequence). Trimming shortened V by 4 bases and J by 5 bases, and 8 bases separated the two germline ends. The CDR3 runs to 12 residues. The CDR3 reads CATSTGETEAFF. CDR3 nucleotides: TGTGCCACCAGCACCGGGGAGACTGAAGCTTTCTTT. Variable domain in full (rest from reference TRBV15 and TRBJ1-1): DAMVIQNPRYQVTQFGKPVTLSCSQTLNHNVMYWYQQKSSQAPKLLFHYYDKDFNNEADTPDNFQSRRPNTSFCFLDIRSPGLGDTAMYLCATSTGETEAFFGQGTRLTVV.